Presented here are 9 T cell receptor beta chains from one specimen sequenced in a study of shared clonotypes between healthy human individuals. Assay: immunoSEQ multiplex PCR; the TCRdb copy retains only in-frame clones and omits some. The data contain approximately 340,000 clones, approximately 79% of them singletons. Material for sequencing was memory CD4+ T cells sorted from blood. Subset indicated: CD45RA-negative fraction. The receptors originated from a man aged 30 to 39 in good health.

In regard to this clone: Other DNA sequences within the sample encode an identical CDR3. The V gene is TRBV18, the J gene TRBJ1-1, with D hard to call. The CDR3 spans 13 residues. Trimming cost V 2 bases and J 0 bases, with 4 bases left between them. Per the germline V gene, CDR1 is KGHSH and CDR2 is LQKENI. CDR3 sequence: CASSPGMNTEAFF. In DNA form, the CDR3 reads TGTGCCAGCTCACCAGGGATGAACACTGAAGCTTTCTTT.

This chain uses TRBV7-8 with TRBJ1-4; weak D call: TRBD1 (5 bases). The germline V and J ends were trimmed by 4 bases and 6 bases, with 12 bases remaining between them. Germline V gene data show CDR1 as SGHVS and CDR2 as FQNEAQ. CDR3 length: 14 residues. CDR3 sequence: CASSSGRWDEKLFF. CDR3 DNA: TGTGCCAGCAGCTCAGGGAGGTGGGATGAAAAACTGTTTTTT.

The chain uses TRBV7-9 and TRBJ2-3; 10 bases agree with TRBD2. V shed 5 bases, J shed 1 base, and the junction held 9 bases outside the gene matches. CDR1 is SEHNR, CDR2 FQNEAQ, per germline (reference sequence). This CDR3 region has 17 residues. CDR3 nucleotide sequence: TGTGCCAGCAGCATACCTAGCGGGAGTCTACGCACAGATACGCAGTATTTT. Protein sequence: CASSIPSGSLRTDTQYF.

The chain carries TRBV2 and TRBJ2-5; the D gene is possibly TRBD1 (6 bases). Germline assignment: CDR1 SNHLY and CDR2 FYNNEI. The V end was cut by 7 bases, the J end by 0 bases, with 12 bases between. The CDR3 is 14 amino acids. CDR3 in DNA: TGTGCCAGCATGAGAGACAGGAACCAAGAGACCCAGTACTTC. Protein sequence: CASMRDRNQETQYF.

This clone occurred once. CDR3 coding DNA: TGTGCCAGCAGTTACTACCCGGGACAGGTGAACGAGCAGTACTTC. Its translation is CASSYYPGQVNEQYF. The chain couples TRBV6-5 to TRBJ2-7, with TRBD1 matching over 8 bases. After removal of 1 base from V and 5 bases from J, the junction contained 7 bases not matched to a gene. Per the germline V gene, CDR1 is MNHEY and CDR2 is SVGAGI. CDR3 length equals 15 residues.

The V and J genes are TRBV28 and TRBJ1-5; no clear D. V lost 2 bases and J 7 bases, leaving 12 bases between the germline ends. The V gene's germline CDR1 is MDHEN and CDR2 SYDVKM. The CDR3 totals 14 residues. This CDR3 is CASSLEPRLQPQHF. DNA for the CDR3: TGTGCCAGCAGTTTAGAACCCCGGCTCCAGCCCCAGCATTTT.

The gene calls are TRBV29-1 and TRBJ2-7; perhaps TRBD2 as D (5 bases). Trimming removed 4 bases at V and 3 bases at J, with 13 bases between. Per the germline V gene, CDR1 is SQVTM and CDR2 is ANQGSEA. The CDR3 runs 13 residues. Written as DNA, the CDR3 is TGCAGCGTTGGGATGATCGGAGGCTACGAGCAGTACTTC. Protein product: CSVGMIGGYEQYF.

This rearrangement joins TRBV28 to TRBJ1-5; TRBD1 agrees at 8 bases. The V and J ends lost 3 bases and 0 bases, in that order; junction bases with no gene match: 10. Germline CDR1 MDHEN, CDR2 SYDVKM. There are 18 residues in the CDR3. The CDR3 spells CASSFGRGPYFSNQPQHF. Here the CDR3 DNA reads TGTGCCAGCAGTTTCGGCAGGGGGCCGTATTTTAGCAATCAGCCCCAGCATTTT.

V gene TRBV5-1 combines with J gene TRBJ2-3; TRBD2 matches 12 bases. Losses at the gene ends were 8 bases for V and 0 bases for J; bases not matched to a gene: 1. Germline V gives CDR1 SGHRS, CDR2 YFSETQ. This CDR3 has 14 residues. Written as DNA, the CDR3 is TGCGCCAGTCTAGCGGGAGGGAGCACAGATACGCAGTATTTT. Protein: CASLAGGSTDTQYF.